This is a list of T cell receptor beta chains from one sample in a study of cytomegalovirus exposure and HLA in healthy donors. Data came from immunoSEQ multiplex PCR; TCRdb stores just in-frame clones and leaves some out. The sample includes about 130,000 clones, roughly 80% seen only once; the top ten take around 1.6%. Input material: PBMCs. These receptors were collected from a female donor in good health and CMV-seronegative. The CDR3 runs from the conserved cysteine through the conserved F or W. The D gene is left open where the match is weak. The listing skips clone size in some rows; elsewhere it reads once, few, many or a size class.

- TRBJ1-3 - TRBV6-5 TGTGCCAGCAGTTACAGGGGTCGCCGCTCTGGAAACACCATATATTTT CASSYRGRRSGNTIYF
- TRBJ2-1 TRBD2 TRBV7-2 TGTGCCAGCAGCTTAGGTAGCGGGACCTACAATGAGCAGTTCTTC CASSLGSGTYNEQFF
once TRBJ2-3 - TRBV28 TGTGCCAGCAGTTTAGGAGGTTCAATCACAGATACGCAGTATTTT CASSLGGSITDTQYF
- TRBJ2-1 - TRBV6-6 TGTGCCAGCAGTTTGAGGGACAATGAGCAGTTCTTC CASSLRDNEQFF
- TRBJ2-1 - TRBV9 TGTGCCAGCAGCGCCTCCCGGAACAGGGTGTACCATGAGCAGTTCTTC CASSASRNRVYHEQFF
- TRBJ2-5 TRBD2 TRBV28 TGTGCCAGCAGTTCTCGCGGGAGCCGGTCAGAGACCCAGTACTTC CASSSRGSRSETQYF
- TRBJ2-2 - TRBV6-5 TGTGCCAGCAGGTCCGGGAGTTTTAACACCGGGGAGCTGTTTTTT CASRSGSFNTGELFF
- TRBJ1-2 - TRBV6-5 TGTGCCAGCAGGGCGGGGGGGACTAACTATGGCTACACCTTC CASRAGGTNYGYTF
- TRBJ2-7 TRBD1 TRBV13 TGCGCCAGCAGCTCCCCGGGACAGGGAGTCTACGAGCAGTACTTC CASSSPGQGVYEQYF
- TRBJ2-7 - TRBV7-2 TGTGCCAGCACCAGAGTTGGCGGGGCGGGATTTTCCTACGAGCAGTACTTC CASTRVGGAGFSYEQYF
- TRBJ2-3 - TRBV5-4 TGTGCCAGCAACTCTAATCGCGGGATGGGTAAAGATACGCAGTATTTT CASNSNRGMGKDTQYF
- TRBJ1-1 - TRBV18 TGTGCCAGCTCCTTCCGGGAGCGAGGCACTGAAGCTTTCTTT CASSFRERGTEAFF
- TRBJ1-2 - TRBV21-1 TGTGCCCGCAAATGTACAGGGGCGGATGGCTACACCTTC CARKCTGADGYTF
- TRBJ2-2 TRBD1 TRBV27 TGTGCCAGCAGAACCGGGACAGGGAGCGCCGGGGAGCTGTTTTTT CASRTGTGSAGELFF
- TRBJ1-4 - TRBV4-1 TGCGCCAGCAGTCCCCGGGGGACTAATGAAAAACTGTTTTTT CASSPRGTNEKLFF
- TRBJ1-2 - TRBV29-1 TGCAGCGTTGGATCAGGGGACGGTAACTATGGCTACACCTTC CSVGSGDGNYGYTF
- TRBJ1-4 TRBD1 TRBV29-1 TGCAGCGTTGCCGCAGGGGGCGAAAAAAAACTGTTTTTT CSVAAGGEKKLFF
once TRBJ2-1 TRBD1 TRBV27 TGTGCCAGCGGAAGAAAGACAGGGACGGTTGGGAATGAGCAGTTCTTC CASGRKTGTVGNEQFF
few TRBJ2-1 TRBD2 TRBV5-4 TGTGCCAGCAGCCCAAGGCGGGGGCTAGCGGGAGTCTCCTACAATGAGCAGTTCTTC CASSPRRGLAGVSYNEQFF
- TRBJ2-5 TRBD1 TRBV19 TGTGCCAGTAGTATCGACAGGGATCAAGAGACCCAGTACTTC CASSIDRDQETQYF
- TRBJ1-6 TRBD1 TRBV28 TGTGCCAGCAGTCCTCCGCTTGACGGGACAGCTAATTCACCCCTCCACTTT CASSPPLDGTANSPLHF
few TRBJ2-1 - TRBV18 TGTGCCAGCTCACCACCGGATTCGCGGATTAACAATGAGCAGTTCTTC CASSPPDSRINNEQFF
- TRBJ1-2 - TRBV7-2 TGTGCCAGCAGCCAGGGAGGGGCCTATGGCTACACCTTC CASSQGGAYGYTF
- TRBJ2-1 TRBD2 TRBV5-4 TGTGCCAGCAGCTTGGCCCTAGCGGCCTACAATGAGCAGTTCTTC CASSLALAAYNEQFF
- TRBJ2-7 - TRBV29-1 TGCAGCATCGTGACCGGAGGGGCCAACGAGCAGTACTTC CSIVTGGANEQYF
few TRBJ2-3 TRBD1 TRBV7-6 TGTGCCAGCAGCTTAGGGGACAGGGAGTATACGCAGTATTTT CASSLGDREYTQYF
- TRBJ2-7 TRBD1 TRBV5-4 TGTGCCAGCAGCCGGGACAGCGCAGCCTACGAGCAGTACTTC CASSRDSAAYEQYF
- TRBJ2-7 TRBD2 TRBV10-3 TGTGCCATCAGTGGGTCTAGCGGTCGGTTATACGAGCAGTACTTC CAISGSSGRLYEQYF
- TRBJ2-5 TRBD2 TRBV7-8 TGTGCCAGCACCGTTATGGGGGACTACCGATCCGTCGGGGAGACCCAGTACTTC CASTVMGDYRSVGETQYF
- TRBJ1-2 - TRBV28 TGTGCCAGCGGTATAACAACGATCTATGGCTACACCTTC CASGITTIYGYTF
- TRBJ2-1 TRBD2 TRBV5-3 TGTGCCAGAAGCCCGGGACTAAGTAGCTCCTACAATGAGCAGTTCTTC CARSPGLSSSYNEQFF
once TRBJ2-1 TRBD2 TRBV18 TGTGCCAGCTCACCACGGGGACTAGCGGGAGGGTCCCTTGAGCAGTTCTTC CASSPRGLAGGSLEQFF
- TRBJ2-5 TRBD2 TRBV15 TGTGCCACCAGCAGAGGGCCCCTACTAGCGGCCCAAGAGACCCAGTACTTC CATSRGPLLAAQETQYF
- TRBJ2-1 TRBD2 TRBV5-1 TGCGCCAGCAGCCAGACGAGCGGGGCCTACAATGAGCAGTTCTTC CASSQTSGAYNEQFF
- TRBJ2-6 - TRBV6-5 TGTGCCAGCAGTTCGGGTCTGGCCAACGTCCTGACTTTC CASSSGLANVLTF
once TRBJ2-1 TRBD2 TRBV5-4 TGTGCCAGCAGCTCCACGGCGGCTAGCGGGAGGGCAGGCGAGTGGGATGAGCAGTTCTTC CASSSTAASGRAGEWDEQFF
few TRBJ2-2 - TRBV4-3 TGCGCCAGCAGTCTAAAGAACACCGGGGAGCTGTTTTTT CASSLKNTGELFF
- TRBJ1-5 - TRBV6-1 TGTGCCAGCAGGGGAGGCCAGGGCCCGGGACAGCCCCAGCATTTT CASRGGQGPGQPQHF
- TRBJ2-3 TRBD2 TRBV7-2 TGTGCCGGTACTAGGGCGGGAGGGCAAGATACGCAGTATTTT CAGTRAGGQDTQYF
- TRBJ1-2 TRBD1 TRBV29-1 TGCAGCACCCTCGGGACAGGGCACTATGGCTACACCTTC CSTLGTGHYGYTF
- TRBJ1-2 TRBD1 TRBV19 TGTGCCAGTAGTAGAGGACAGGGTGGTCATGGCTACACCTTC CASSRGQGGHGYTF
- TRBJ2-1 - TRBV19 TGTGCCAGTAGTATCACTAGGTGGGAGGTGAGGTTCTTC CASSITRWEVRFF
- TRBJ1-1 TRBD1 TRBV7-9 TGTGCCAGCAGCCTGGGACAGTTTGAAGCTTTCTTT CASSLGQFEAFF
- TRBJ2-1 TRBD1 TRBV5-1 TGCGCCAGCAGCGCATCCGGGACAGGGGGCTACAATGAGCAGTTCTTC CASSASGTGGYNEQFF
- TRBJ2-7 TRBD1 TRBV10-3 TGTGCCATCAGCCAGGGACAGACCCAATTGAACGAGCAGTACTTC CAISQGQTQLNEQYF
- TRBJ2-4 - TRBV11-2 TGTGCCAGCAGCTTAGGGGCTGGACAGCGAATAGCCAAAAACATTCAGTACTTC CASSLGAGQRIAKNIQYF
- TRBJ2-2 TRBD1 TRBV7-2 TGTGCCAGCAGCCTGGACAGGGACAACACCGGGGAGCTGTTTTTT CASSLDRDNTGELFF
- TRBJ2-7 TRBD2 TRBV7-9 TGTGCCAGCAGCACACTAGCGGGAGGGGGTGAGCAGTACTTC CASSTLAGGGEQYF
- TRBJ1-2 TRBD1 TRBV28 TGTGCCAGCAGTCTCCACCCGGACAGGATTGGTGGCTACACCTTC CASSLHPDRIGGYTF
- TRBJ2-1 - TRBV4-3 TGCGCCAGCAGCCAAGCGCGACTCCCCTACAATGAGCAGTTCTTC CASSQARLPYNEQFF
few TRBJ2-3 - TRBV9 TGTGCCAGCAGCACACCTAGCACAGATACGCAGTATTTT CASSTPSTDTQYF
- TRBJ1-1 - TRBV6-5 TGTGCCAGCAGACACAGGCCGACAGAGATGACTGAAGCTTTCTTT CASRHRPTEMTEAFF
once TRBJ2-7 - TRBV9 TGTGCCAGCAGCGTAGATGGGGGAGGCTCCTACGAGCAGTACTTC CASSVDGGGSYEQYF
- TRBJ2-7 TRBD2 TRBV4-3 TGCGCCAGCAGCCAAGGTTTAGCGGGAGACTTCCAGCAGTACTTC CASSQGLAGDFQQYF
- TRBJ2-7 TRBD2 TRBV4-3 TGCGCCAGCAGCCGCGGGACTAGCAGGAGTGCCTACGAGCAGTACTTC CASSRGTSRSAYEQYF
- TRBJ1-2 TRBD1 TRBV7-3 TGTGCCAGCAGCTTAACCGCGGACAGGGGGCAAGGCTACACCTTC CASSLTADRGQGYTF
- TRBJ2-5 - TRBV21-1 TGTGCCAGCAGCAATCCTGGACTAGCGGGAGGAAGGAAGACCCAGTACTTC CASSNPGLAGGRKTQYF